The 25 T cell receptor beta chains in this list originate from one sample, sequenced in a study of T cell responses to AZD1222 COVID-19 vaccine. This table comes from immunoSEQ multiplex PCR, and its TCRdb copy is limited to in-frame clones, with some not included. Counted here are around 130,000 clones, 85% to 90% occurring once; the ten biggest clones make up over 2.5%. This specimen was peripheral blood, taken 28 days after the second AZD1222 dose. The receptors shown here come from an adult who received the AZD1222 COVID-19 vaccine.

The rearrangement joins TRBV24-1 to TRBJ1-5; tentatively, D is TRBD1 (5 bases). The CDR3 is 14 residues long. Trimming left V 7 bases short and J 2 bases short, with 11 bases between. In germline, CDR1 is KGHDR, CDR2 SFDVKD. The CDR3 sequence is CATRWGIGNQPQHF. The CDR3 region has the DNA TGTGCCACCAGGTGGGGGATAGGCAATCAGCCCCAGCATTTT.

The CDR3 DNA reads TGTGCCAGCAGCCAACAGACCTCACCCTCGTCTGGAAACACCATATATTTT. The encoded protein is CASSQQTSPSSGNTIYF. V usage is TRBV11-2 and J usage is TRBJ1-3; D unresolved. In germline, CDR1 is SGHAT, CDR2 FQNNGV. The V end was cut by 5 bases, the J end by 1 base, with 18 bases between. This CDR3 has 17 residues.

The gene calls are TRBV2 and TRBJ1-1; D gene ambiguous. The CDR3 consists of 13 residues. The V and J ends lost 8 bases and 6 bases respectively, with 16 bases between them. Per germline, CDR1 SNHLY and CDR2 FYNNEI. Here the CDR3 DNA reads TGTGCCAGCCAATGGGAGAGAAGTGCTGAAGCTTTCTTT. This codes for CASQWERSAEAFF.

This sequence joins TRBV6-5 and TRBJ1-1; 8 bases are shared with TRBD1. The CDR3 consists of 14 residues. Germline V gives CDR1 MNHEY, CDR2 SVGAGI. Trimming removed 6 bases from V and 4 bases from J; junction bases left unmatched: 7. The CDR3, as DNA: TGTGCCAGCAGGAAACAGGGGGTGGGCACTGAAGCTTTCTTT. It specifies CASRKQGVGTEAFF.

This chain uses TRBV7-8 with TRBJ1-1; D ambiguous. This CDR3 spans 13 amino acids. Germline CDR1 reads SGHVS; CDR2 reads FQNEAQ. The V and J ends lost 0 bases and 5 bases respectively, with 7 bases between them. The CDR3 here is CASSLASGTEAFF. As DNA, the CDR3 is TGTGCCAGCAGCTTAGCTTCCGGTACTGAAGCTTTCTTT.

The chain is built from TRBV6-6 and TRBJ1-6, with D perhaps matching TRBD1 (5 bases). This CDR3 contains 16 residues. Trimming cost V 4 bases and J 14 bases, with 24 bases left between them. The germline gives CDR1 MNHNY, CDR2 SVGAGI (reference sequence). The CDR3 is CASSLTGTVGIGTLHF. The CDR3 DNA sequence: TGTGCCAGCAGTTTAACCGGGACCGTAGGAATCGGGACCCTCCACTTT.

This clone was found a few times. The V and J genes are TRBV7-8 and TRBJ1-1; a possible D gene is TRBD1 (5 bases). V was shortened by 1 base and J by 0 bases, with 9 bases between the two germline ends. Germline CDR1 reads SGHVS; CDR2 reads FQNEAQ. CDR3 length equals 15 residues. The CDR3 protein is CASSLEVRVNTEAFF. In DNA, the CDR3 is TGTGCCAGCAGCTTAGAGGTCAGGGTGAACACTGAAGCTTTCTTT.

J is TRBJ1-3 and V is TRBV10-3, with D unclear. Trimming removed 4 bases at V and 6 bases at J, with 13 bases between. The CDR3 is 14 amino acids. Looked up from germline, CDR1 is ENHRY and CDR2 is SYGVKD. CDR3 protein: CAISVRAEANTIYF. CDR3 bases: TGTGCCATCAGTGTGCGGGCGGAGGCAAACACCATATATTTT.

The V and J genes are TRBV6-5 and TRBJ1-2; 8 bases line up with TRBD1. This CDR3 is built from 14 residues. Per the germline V gene, CDR1 is MNHEY and CDR2 is SVGAGI. V lost 7 bases, J lost 4 bases, and 8 bases stayed unmatched. CDR3 DNA: TGTGCCAGCACCAGGGACAGGAGTGGCTATGGCTACACCTTC. It yields the protein CASTRDRSGYGYTF.

J is TRBJ2-7 and V is TRBV6-5; either TRBD1 or TRBD2 may supply D (5 bases each). CDR1 is MNHEY, CDR2 SVGAGI, per germline. The germline V and J ends were trimmed by 5 bases and 4 bases, with 15 bases remaining between them. This CDR3 has 14 amino acids. The CDR3, as DNA: TGTGCCAGCAGTCTAAAGGGACGGGTATACGAGCAGTACTTC. Its protein is CASSLKGRVYEQYF.

The V and J genes are TRBV11-3 and TRBJ1-6; D is uncertain. The CDR3 totals 18 residues. Looked up from germline, CDR1 is SGHNT and CDR2 is YENEEA. The ends were cut back, 1 base at V and 0 bases at J, with 13 bases in the middle. The CDR3 sequence: CASSLVWSAGSYNSPLHF. CDR3 nucleotides: TGTGCCAGCAGCTTAGTTTGGTCGGCTGGCTCCTATAATTCACCCCTCCACTTT. Supplemented by reference TRBV11-3 and TRBJ1-6, the full variable domain reads EAGVVQSPRYKIIEKKQPVAFWCNPISGHNTLYWYLQNLGQGPELLIRYENEEAVDDSQLPKDRFSAERLKGVDSTLKIQPAELGDSAVYLCASSLVWSAGSYNSPLHFGNGTRLTVT.

The CDR3 DNA sequence: TGTGCCAGCAGGCCTAGGACCGCTCTCCTATTTAATTCACCCCTCCACTTT. Protein: CASRPRTALLFNSPLHF. The chain uses TRBV28 and TRBJ1-6; the D is unclear. The length of the CDR3 is 17 residues. V was pared by 6 bases and J by 6 bases, with 21 bases between. Per the germline V gene, CDR1 is MDHEN and CDR2 is SYDVKM.

V usage is TRBV20-1 and J usage is TRBJ2-1; 11 bases align to TRBD2. CDR3 length equals 14 residues. The trim removed 6 bases at V and 6 bases at J, leaving 7 bases unmatched. The V gene's germline CDR1 is DFQATT and CDR2 SNEGSKA (reference sequence). The CDR3 sequence: CSASSGGEINEQFF. CDR3 bases: TGCAGTGCAAGTAGCGGGGGGGAGATCAATGAGCAGTTCTTC.

The J gene is TRBJ1-3, the V gene TRBV7-9; TRBD1 matches at 8 bases. The CDR3 has 15 residues. With V trimmed by 1 base and J by 4 bases, 3 bases remained unmatched. Germline V gene sequence: CDR1 SEHNR, CDR2 FQNEAQ (reference sequence). CDR3 sequence reads: CASSLDAGGGNTIYF. The CDR3 DNA sequence: TGTGCCAGCAGCTTAGACGCAGGGGGCGGAAACACCATATATTTT.

This rearrangement joins TRBV4-1 to TRBJ2-7, with D possibly matching TRBD1 (5 bases). V gave up 4 bases and J gave up 1 base, with 14 bases separating them. In germline, CDR1 is MGHRA, CDR2 YSYEKL. This CDR3 has 15 residues. CDR3 loop: CASSPRVLSSYEQYF. In DNA form, the CDR3 reads TGCGCCAGCAGCCCCAGGGTTCTCTCGTCCTACGAGCAGTACTTC.

V gene TRBV2 combines with J gene TRBJ2-3; D is perhaps TRBD1 or TRBD2 (5 bases each). Per germline, CDR1 SNHLY and CDR2 FYNNEI. CDR3 length equals 15 residues. V dropped 2 bases and J dropped 6 bases, with 15 bases sitting between them. The CDR3: CASSESGAFGDTQYF. The CDR3 DNA reads as TGTGCCAGCAGTGAATCCGGGGCCTTCGGGGATACGCAGTATTTT.

In its sample, this clone was seen a few times. The chain employs TRBV7-2 and TRBJ1-6, with D possibly matching TRBD1 (5 bases). Deletions cut 7 bases from V and 4 bases from J, with 17 bases between. Per germline, CDR1 SGHTA and CDR2 FQGNSA. This CDR3 is built from 16 residues. CDR3 nucleotides: TGTGCCAGCACCCCAGGACCGGGACGGTATAATTCACCCCTCCACTTT. Translating it yields CASTPGPGRYNSPLHF.

The rearrangement links TRBV6-5 to TRBJ2-7, with D perhaps matching TRBD1 (7 bases). The germline V and J ends were trimmed by 6 bases and 0 bases, with 15 bases remaining between them. Germline lookup yields CDR1 MNHEY and CDR2 SVGAGI. The CDR3 is 15 amino acids. CDR3 amino acids: CASSLRRDSSYEQYF. For the CDR3, the DNA is TGTGCCAGCAGCCTCAGGCGGGACAGCTCCTACGAGCAGTACTTC.

The chain is built from TRBV6-5 and TRBJ2-5, with D possibly being TRBD1 or TRBD2 (5 bases each). Germline V gives CDR1 MNHEY, CDR2 SVGAGI. Trimming cost V 4 bases and J 2 bases, with 14 bases left between them. This CDR3 is built from 15 residues. CDR3 nucleotide sequence: TGTGCCAGCAGTTCACCGGGACCGAGGCAAGAGACCCAGTACTTC. It yields the protein CASSSPGPRQETQYF.

J is TRBJ2-7 and V is TRBV11-3, with D perhaps given as TRBD1 or TRBD2 (5 bases each). The germline gives CDR1 SGHNT, CDR2 YENEEA. V shed 0 bases and J shed 8 bases, with 11 bases lying between them. This CDR3 has 13 residues. The CDR3 DNA reads TGTGCCAGCAGCTTAGATCGGGACGGCAAGCAGTACTTC. Translating gives CASSLDRDGKQYF.

This chain uses TRBV5-1 with TRBJ1-1; D possibly corresponds to TRBD1 (5 bases). This CDR3 region has 14 residues. CDR1 and CDR2 from the germline V gene are SGHRS and YFSETQ. With 2 bases removed from V and 7 bases from J, the gap between germline ends came to 15 bases. CDR3 protein: CASSFGGREGEAFF. CDR3 DNA sequence: TGCGCCAGCAGCTTTGGTGGCAGGGAGGGTGAAGCTTTCTTT.

The J gene is TRBJ1-1, the V gene TRBV3-1 (or the pseudogene TRBV3-2); TRBD1 aligns across 8 bases. J was trimmed by 0 bases and V by 6 bases; bases with no gene match: 3. Germline CDR1 LGHDT, CDR2 YNNKEL (reference sequence). The CDR3 is made up of 14 amino acids. The CDR3 spells CASSPGQVNTEAFF. The CDR3 bases are TGTGCCAGCAGTCCGGGACAGGTGAACACTGAAGCTTTCTTT.

This clone was recorded once. This rearrangement joins TRBV6-5 to TRBJ2-1; D is uncertain. The V gene's germline CDR1 is MNHEY and CDR2 SVGAGI. The CDR3 loop spans 16 amino acids. The V and J ends lost 4 bases and 1 base respectively, with 14 bases between them. CDR3 coding DNA: TGTGCCAGCAGTTTGCGGTCCCGGGCGTCCTACAATGAGCAGTTCTTC. Translated, it gives CASSLRSRASYNEQFF.

This chain links TRBV5-4 with TRBJ1-1; D possibly corresponds to TRBD1 (6 bases). CDR3 size: 14 residues. V shed 4 bases and J shed 4 bases, with 14 bases lying between them. Looked up from germline, CDR1 is SGHNT and CDR2 is YYREEE (reference sequence). The CDR3 sequence: CASSPGRGGTEAFF. In DNA form, the CDR3 reads TGTGCCAGCAGCCCGGGAAGAGGGGGCACTGAAGCTTTCTTT.

This clone was observed a handful of times. The genes are TRBV3-1 (or the pseudogene TRBV3-2) and TRBJ2-7; D perhaps matches TRBD1 (5 bases). This CDR3 has 15 amino acids. The germline CDR1 and CDR2 sequences are LGHDT and YNNKEL (reference sequence). Between the trimmed V and J ends, which lost 0 bases and 3 bases, there was a span of 12 bases. CDR3 DNA sequence: TGTGCCAGCAGCCAAGATCTCGGGCAGGGCTACGAGCAGTACTTC. It encodes CASSQDLGQGYEQYF.